A selection of T cell receptor beta chains follows, all from one sample in a study of blood T cell repertoires in COVID-19. The data were produced by immunoSEQ multiplex PCR, yet TCRdb's version contains in-frame clones alone and is incomplete. The sample lists roughly 520,000 clones; 70% to 90% were seen once. The sequenced material came from PBMCs or T cells enriched from blood (not recorded which). Every receptor here comes from a woman aged 40 to 50 who had recovered from COVID-19. Each CDR3 is given with its conserved first and last residue. D genes are given only for firm matches. Expanded clones get a size class; other rows say once, few or many, or leave the size out.

size,V,D,J,DNA,CDR3
-,TRBV28,TRBD1,TRBJ1-3,TGTGCCAGCAGTTCCCCGACAGGGCACTCTGGAAACACCATATATTTT,CASSSPTGHSGNTIYF
-,TRBV2,TRBD1,TRBJ2-1,TGTGCCAGCGGACAGGGGGTAAATCGGGAGGGCCCGAATGAGCAGTTCTTC,CASGQGVNREGPNEQFF
-,TRBV12-3/TRBV12-4,-,TRBJ1-2,TGTGCCAGCAGTCAGACAGTATATGGCTACACCTTC,CASSQTVYGYTF
-,TRBV5-6,TRBD1,TRBJ1-1,TGTGCCAGCAGCGTCTACAGGGGAGAAGCTTTCTTT,CASSVYRGEAFF
-,TRBV21-1,-,TRBJ2-6,TGTGCCAGCAGCAAATCAAAACGCAAGGGGCGCGATTCTGGGGCCAACGTCCTGACTTTC,CASSKSKRKGRDSGANVLTF
-,TRBV5-6,-,TRBJ2-5,TGTGCCAGCAGGCTTTGGGGGGGCCGGGCGGAGACCCAGTACTTC,CASRLWGGRAETQYF
-,TRBV7-9,-,TRBJ2-2,TGTGCCAGCCGCATAACAGCGAACACCGGGGAGCTGTTTTTT,CASRITANTGELFF
-,TRBV15,-,TRBJ1-2,TGTGCCACCAGCAGAGGCGGACAAAAGAACTATGGCTACACCTTC,CATSRGGQKNYGYTF
few,TRBV6-2/TRBV6-3,TRBD1,TRBJ2-7,TGTGCCAGCAGCCCGACAGGGGATCGCACCTACGAGCAGTACTTC,CASSPTGDRTYEQYF
-,TRBV5-1,-,TRBJ1-1,TGCGCCAGCAGCACGATCCCGGGGGGGTCGGTTACTGAAGCTTTCTTT,CASSTIPGGSVTEAFF
-,TRBV7-2,-,TRBJ2-7,TGTGCCAGCAGCTTAGCCCTACTACTAGGGTGGGGCGAGCAGTACTTC,CASSLALLLGWGEQYF
-,TRBV21-1,-,TRBJ1-5,TGTGCCAGCGAAAAGAGGGGTCGGGACAGTCACAATCAGCCCCAGCATTTT,CASEKRGRDSHNQPQHF
-,TRBV19,-,TRBJ1-2,TGTGCCAGTAGTATCCCGGGGGAAGGTTATGGCTACACCTTC,CASSIPGEGYGYTF
-,TRBV4-1,-,TRBJ1-2,TGCGCCAGCAGCCAGTCAACAGGAAACTATGGCTACACCTTC,CASSQSTGNYGYTF
-,TRBV4-3,TRBD2,TRBJ2-7,TGCGCCAGCAGCCAAACGAGCAATCCTAGCGGGATTTCCTACGAGCAGTACTTC,CASSQTSNPSGISYEQYF
-,TRBV3-1/TRBV3-2,-,TRBJ2-3,TGTGCCAGCAGCCAGACAGTGGAAAGCACAGATACGCAGTATTTT,CASSQTVESTDTQYF
-,TRBV6-5,-,TRBJ2-7,TGTGCCAGCAGACTTACTAGCAGCTACGAGCAGTACTTC,CASRLTSSYEQYF